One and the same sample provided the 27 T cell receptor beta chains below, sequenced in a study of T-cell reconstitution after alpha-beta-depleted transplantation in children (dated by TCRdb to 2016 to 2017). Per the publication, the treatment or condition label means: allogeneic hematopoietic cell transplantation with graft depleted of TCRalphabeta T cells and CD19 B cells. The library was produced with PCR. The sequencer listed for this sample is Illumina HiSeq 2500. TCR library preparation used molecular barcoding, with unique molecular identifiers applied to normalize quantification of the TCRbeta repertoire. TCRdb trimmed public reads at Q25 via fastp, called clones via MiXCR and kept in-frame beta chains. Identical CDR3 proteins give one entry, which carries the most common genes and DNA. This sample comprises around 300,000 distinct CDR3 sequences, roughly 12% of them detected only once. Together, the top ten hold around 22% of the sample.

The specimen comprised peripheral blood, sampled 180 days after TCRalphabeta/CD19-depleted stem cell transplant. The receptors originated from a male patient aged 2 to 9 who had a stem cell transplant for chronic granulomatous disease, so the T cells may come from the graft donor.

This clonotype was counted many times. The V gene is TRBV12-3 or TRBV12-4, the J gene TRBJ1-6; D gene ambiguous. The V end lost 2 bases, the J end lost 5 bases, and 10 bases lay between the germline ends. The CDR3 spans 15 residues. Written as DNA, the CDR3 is TGTGCCAGCAGTTTATTGGCAGTCGATAATTCACCCCTCCACTTT. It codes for CASSLLAVDNSPLHF.

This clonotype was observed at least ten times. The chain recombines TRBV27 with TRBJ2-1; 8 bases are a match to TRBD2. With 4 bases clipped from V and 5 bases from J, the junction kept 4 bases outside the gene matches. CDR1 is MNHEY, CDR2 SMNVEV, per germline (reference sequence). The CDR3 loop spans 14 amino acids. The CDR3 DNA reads TGTGCCAGCAGTTCGGGACTAGTAAACAATGAGCAGTTCTTC. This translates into CASSSGLVNNEQFF.

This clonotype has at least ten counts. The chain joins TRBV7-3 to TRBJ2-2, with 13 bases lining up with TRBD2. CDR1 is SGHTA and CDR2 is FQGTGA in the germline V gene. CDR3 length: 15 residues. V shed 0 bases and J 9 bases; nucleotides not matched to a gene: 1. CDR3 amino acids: CASSLTGTSGRELFF. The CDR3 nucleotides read TGTGCCAGCAGCTTAACCGGGACTAGCGGGAGGGAGCTGTTTTTT.

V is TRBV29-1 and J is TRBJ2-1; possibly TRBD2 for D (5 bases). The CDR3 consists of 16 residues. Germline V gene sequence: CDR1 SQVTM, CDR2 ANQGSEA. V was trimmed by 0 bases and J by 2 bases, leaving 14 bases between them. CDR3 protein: CSVEDQSSGTYNEQFF. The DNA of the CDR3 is TGCAGCGTTGAAGATCAATCGTCGGGAACCTACAATGAGCAGTTCTTC.

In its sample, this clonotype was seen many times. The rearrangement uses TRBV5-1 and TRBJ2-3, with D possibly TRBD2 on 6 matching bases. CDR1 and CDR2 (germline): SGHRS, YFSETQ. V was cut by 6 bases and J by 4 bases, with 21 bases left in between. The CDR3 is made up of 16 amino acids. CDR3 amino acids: CASTSRAAGLADTQYF. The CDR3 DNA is TGCGCCAGCACCTCCCGGGCCGCGGGATTGGCAGATACGCAGTATTTT.

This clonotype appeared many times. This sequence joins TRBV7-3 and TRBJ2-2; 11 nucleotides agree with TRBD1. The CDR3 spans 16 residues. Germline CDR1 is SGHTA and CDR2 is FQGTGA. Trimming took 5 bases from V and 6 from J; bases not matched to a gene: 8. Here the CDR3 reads CASSKTPGQGAGELFF. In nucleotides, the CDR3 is TGTGCCAGCAGCAAGACCCCGGGACAGGGGGCCGGGGAGCTGTTTTTT.

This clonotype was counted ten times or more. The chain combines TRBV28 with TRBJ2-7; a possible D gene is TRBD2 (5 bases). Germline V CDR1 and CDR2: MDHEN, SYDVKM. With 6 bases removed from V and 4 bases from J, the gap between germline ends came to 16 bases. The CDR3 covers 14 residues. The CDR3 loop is CASSPAGKRYEQYF. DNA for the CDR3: TGTGCCAGCAGCCCCGCGGGCAAGAGGTACGAGCAGTACTTC. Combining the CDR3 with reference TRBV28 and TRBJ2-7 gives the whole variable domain DVKVTQSSRYLVKRTGEKVFLECVQDMDHENMFWYRQDPGLGLRLIYFSYDVKMKEKGDIPEGYSVSREKKERFSLILESASTNQTSMYLCASSPAGKRYEQYFGPGTRLTVT.

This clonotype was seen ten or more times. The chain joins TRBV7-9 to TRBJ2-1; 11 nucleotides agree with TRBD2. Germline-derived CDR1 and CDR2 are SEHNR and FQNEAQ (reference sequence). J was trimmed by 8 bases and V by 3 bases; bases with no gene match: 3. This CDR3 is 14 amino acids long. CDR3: CASSFSGRADEQFF. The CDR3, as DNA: TGTGCCAGCAGCTTTAGCGGGAGGGCCGATGAGCAGTTCTTC.

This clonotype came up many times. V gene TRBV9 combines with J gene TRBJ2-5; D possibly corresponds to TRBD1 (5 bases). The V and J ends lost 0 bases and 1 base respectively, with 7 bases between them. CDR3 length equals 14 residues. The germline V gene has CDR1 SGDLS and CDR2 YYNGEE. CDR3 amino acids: CASSVGRAQETQYF. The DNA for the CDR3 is TGTGCCAGCAGCGTAGGCAGGGCCCAAGAGACCCAGTACTTC.

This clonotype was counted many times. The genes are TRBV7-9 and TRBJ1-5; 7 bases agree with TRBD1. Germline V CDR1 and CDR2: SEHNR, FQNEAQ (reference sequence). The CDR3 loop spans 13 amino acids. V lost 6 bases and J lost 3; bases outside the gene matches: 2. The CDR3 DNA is TGTGCCAGCAGTGACAGGGACAATCAGCCCCAGCATTTT. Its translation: CASSDRDNQPQHF.

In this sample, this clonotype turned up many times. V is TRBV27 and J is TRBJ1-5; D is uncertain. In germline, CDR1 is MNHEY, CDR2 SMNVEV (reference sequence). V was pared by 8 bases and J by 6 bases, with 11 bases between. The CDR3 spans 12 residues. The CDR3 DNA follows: TGTGCCAGCTCGGAGGGAACTCAGCCCCAGCATTTT. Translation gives CASSEGTQPQHF.

CDR3 nucleotide sequence: TGTGCCAGCAGCCACCTAGCGGGCCCACAAGATACGCAGTATTTT. Amino acid sequence: CASSHLAGPQDTQYF. The V gene is TRBV3-1, the J gene TRBJ2-3; TRBD2 matches at 8 bases. Germline V gene sequence: CDR1 LGHDT, CDR2 YNNKEL (reference sequence). The trim removed 3 bases at V and 5 bases at J, leaving 7 bases unmatched. The CDR3 totals 15 residues.

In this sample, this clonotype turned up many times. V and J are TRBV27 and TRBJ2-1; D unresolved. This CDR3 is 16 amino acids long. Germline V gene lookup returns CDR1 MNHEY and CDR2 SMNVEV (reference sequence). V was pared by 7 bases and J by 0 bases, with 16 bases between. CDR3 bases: TGTGCCAGCAATCGCGGCCTCTCGGCCTCCTACAATGAGCAGTTCTTC. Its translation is CASNRGLSASYNEQFF.

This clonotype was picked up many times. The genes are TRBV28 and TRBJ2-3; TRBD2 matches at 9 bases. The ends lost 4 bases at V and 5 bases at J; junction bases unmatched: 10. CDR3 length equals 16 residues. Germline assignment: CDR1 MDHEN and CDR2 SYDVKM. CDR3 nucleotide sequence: TGTGCCAGCAGTTCTCTCGAGGCGGGAGGGGGAGATACGCAGTATTTT. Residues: CASSSLEAGGGDTQYF.

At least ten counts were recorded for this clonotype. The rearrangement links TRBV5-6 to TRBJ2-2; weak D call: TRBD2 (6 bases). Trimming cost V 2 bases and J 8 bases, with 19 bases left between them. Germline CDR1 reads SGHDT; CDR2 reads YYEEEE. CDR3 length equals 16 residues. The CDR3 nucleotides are TGTGCCAGCAGCTTTGAACGGGAGCGAAGGTCAGGGGAGCTGTTTTTT. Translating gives CASSFERERRSGELFF.

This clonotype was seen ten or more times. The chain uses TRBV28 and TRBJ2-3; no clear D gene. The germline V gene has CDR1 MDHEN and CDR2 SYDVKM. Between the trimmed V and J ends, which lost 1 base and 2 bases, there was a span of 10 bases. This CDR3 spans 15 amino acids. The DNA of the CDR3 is TGTGCCAGCAGTTTATTGATGGTGAACACAGATACGCAGTATTTT. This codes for CASSLLMVNTDTQYF.

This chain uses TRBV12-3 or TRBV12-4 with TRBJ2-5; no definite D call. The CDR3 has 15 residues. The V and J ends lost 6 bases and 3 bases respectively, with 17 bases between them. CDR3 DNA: TGTGCCAGCAGCTTTCGGGCGACTGGAGAAGAGACCCAGTACTTC. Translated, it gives CASSFRATGEETQYF.

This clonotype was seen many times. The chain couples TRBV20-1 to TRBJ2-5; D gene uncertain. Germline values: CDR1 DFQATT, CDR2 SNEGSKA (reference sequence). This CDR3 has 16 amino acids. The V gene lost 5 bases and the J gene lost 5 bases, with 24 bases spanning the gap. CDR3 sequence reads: CSAPPPSRRWAETQYF. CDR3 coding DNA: TGCAGTGCTCCCCCCCCGTCACGGAGATGGGCGGAGACCCAGTACTTC.

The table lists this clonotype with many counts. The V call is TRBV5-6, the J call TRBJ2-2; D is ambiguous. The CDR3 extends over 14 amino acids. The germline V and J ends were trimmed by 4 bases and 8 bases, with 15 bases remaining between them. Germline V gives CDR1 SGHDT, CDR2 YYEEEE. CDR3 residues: CASSPLPKTGELFF. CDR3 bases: TGTGCCAGCAGCCCATTACCTAAAACGGGGGAGCTGTTTTTT. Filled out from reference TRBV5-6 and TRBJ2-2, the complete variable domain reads DAGVTQSPTHLIKTRGQQVTLRCSPKSGHDTVSWYQQALGQGPQFIFQYYEEEERQRGNFPDRFSGHQFPNYSSELNVNALLLGDSALYLCASSPLPKTGELFFGEGSRLTVL.

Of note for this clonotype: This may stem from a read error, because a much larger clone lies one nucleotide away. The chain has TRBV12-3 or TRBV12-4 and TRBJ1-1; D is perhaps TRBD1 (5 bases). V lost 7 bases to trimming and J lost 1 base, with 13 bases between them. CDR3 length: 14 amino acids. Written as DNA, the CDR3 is TGTGCCAGCAAGGTCGGACACGGGAACACTGAAGCTTTCTTT. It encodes CASKVGHGNTEAFF.

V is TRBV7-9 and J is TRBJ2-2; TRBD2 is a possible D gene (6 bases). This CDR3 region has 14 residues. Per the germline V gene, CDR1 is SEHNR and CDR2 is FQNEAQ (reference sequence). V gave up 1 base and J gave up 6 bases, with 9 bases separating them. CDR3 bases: TGTGCCAGCAGCTTAGTGTCTAGCGCCGGGGAGCTGTTTTTT. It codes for CASSLVSSAGELFF.

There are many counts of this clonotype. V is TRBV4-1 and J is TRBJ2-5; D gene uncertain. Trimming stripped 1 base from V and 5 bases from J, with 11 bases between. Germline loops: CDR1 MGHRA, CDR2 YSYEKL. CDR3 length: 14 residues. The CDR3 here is CASSQVTGVETQYF. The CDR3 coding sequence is TGCGCCAGCAGCCAAGTCACCGGAGTTGAGACCCAGTACTTC.

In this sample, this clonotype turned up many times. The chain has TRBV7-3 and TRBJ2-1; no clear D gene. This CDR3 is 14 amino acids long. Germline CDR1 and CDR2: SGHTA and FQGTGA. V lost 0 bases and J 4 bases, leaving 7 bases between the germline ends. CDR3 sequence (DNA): TGTGCCAGCAGCTTAACTTCCGATTACAATGAGCAGTTCTTC. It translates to CASSLTSDYNEQFF. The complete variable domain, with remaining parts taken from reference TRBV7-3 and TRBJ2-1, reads GAGVSQTPSNKVTEKGKYVELRCDPISGHTALYWYRQSLGQGPEFLIYFQGTGAADDSGLPNDRFFAVRPEGSVSTLKIQRTERGDSAVYLCASSLTSDYNEQFFGPGTRLTVL.

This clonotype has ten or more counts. The CDR3 here is CASSLGPVSTDTQYF. In DNA, the CDR3 is TGCGCCAGCAGCTTGGGGCCGGTGTCGACAGATACGCAGTATTTT. The gene calls are TRBV5-1 and TRBJ2-3; D not certain. Germline V gene sequence: CDR1 SGHRS, CDR2 YFSETQ. The CDR3 is 15 residues long. The germline V and J ends were trimmed by 0 bases and 3 bases, with 11 bases remaining between them.

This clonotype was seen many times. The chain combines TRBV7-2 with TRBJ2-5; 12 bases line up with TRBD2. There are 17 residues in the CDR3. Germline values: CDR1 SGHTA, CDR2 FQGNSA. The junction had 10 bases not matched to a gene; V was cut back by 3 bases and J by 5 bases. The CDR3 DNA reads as TGTGCCAGCAGCTTCGGACTAGCGGGAAGGCCGCGGGAGACCCAGTACTTC. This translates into CASSFGLAGRPRETQYF.

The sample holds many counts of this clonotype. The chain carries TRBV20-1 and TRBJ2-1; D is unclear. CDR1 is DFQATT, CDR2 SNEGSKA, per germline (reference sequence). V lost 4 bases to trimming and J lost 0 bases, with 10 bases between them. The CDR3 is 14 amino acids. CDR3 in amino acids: CSATSRSSYNEQFF. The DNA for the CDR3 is TGCAGTGCTACTTCCCGGAGCTCCTACAATGAGCAGTTCTTC.

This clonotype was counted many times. The DNA of the CDR3 is TGCAGTGCTGCCCGACCGGGACCAAACACAGATACGCAGTATTTT. Residues: CSAARPGPNTDTQYF. The chain joins TRBV20-1 to TRBJ2-3; the D gene could be TRBD1 or TRBD2 (5 bases each). This CDR3 has 15 residues. The V end lost 5 bases, the J end lost 2 bases, and 17 bases lay between the germline ends. Germline loops: CDR1 DFQATT, CDR2 SNEGSKA (reference sequence).